This passage covers 21 T cell receptor beta chains from one sample sequenced in a study of response to subunit inactivated influenza vaccine. A single record per CDR3 protein comes from TCRdb applying MiXCR to the RT-PCR reads. The sample carries almost 600,000 distinct CDR3 sequences, 13% to 15% recorded once. The specimen was PBMCs from blood, collected roughly 12 days after vaccination. Receptor source: a man aged 45-65 years who received an inactivated influenza vaccine.

The chain joins TRBV6-1 to TRBJ2-7; 10 bases are a match to TRBD1. Germline V gene data show CDR1 as MNHNS and CDR2 as SASEGT. CDR3 length: 13 amino acids. Trimming took 6 bases from V and 5 from J; bases not matched to a gene: 4. CDR3 nucleotides: TGTGCCAGCAGATGGGGGACAGGGGACGAGCAGTACTTC. Translated: CASRWGTGDEQYF.

Of note for this clonotype: A read error may explain this, as a much larger clone is one base away. The chain is built from TRBV20-1 and TRBJ2-2, with TRBD2 identical over 7 bases. CDR3 size: 15 residues. Per the germline V gene, CDR1 is DFQATT and CDR2 is SNEGSKA (reference sequence). The DNA for the CDR3 is TGCTGTGCTAGAGATTTCCTAGCGGATACCGGGGAGCTGTTTTTT. This codes for CCARDFLADTGELFF.

This clonotype was seen more than once but under ten times. This chain joins TRBV7-2 and TRBJ2-1; TRBD1 agrees at 8 bases. The CDR3 sequence is 15 residues long. Germline V gene lookup returns CDR1 SGHTA and CDR2 FQGNSA. J lost 5 bases, V lost 4 bases, and 7 bases had no gene match. CDR3 in DNA: TGTGCCAGCAGCTCTACAGGACAGGGCCACAATGAGCAGTTCTTC. This sequence encodes CASSSTGQGHNEQFF.

J is TRBJ2-7 and V is TRBV20-1; TRBD1 agrees at 8 bases. The CDR3 extends over 15 amino acids. Germline V CDR1 and CDR2: DFQATT, SNEGSKA (reference sequence). V was pared by 0 bases and J by 3 bases, with 7 bases of the junction left unmatched. The CDR3 here is CSARDLGTGGYEQYF. The CDR3 DNA follows: TGCAGTGCTAGAGATCTCGGGACAGGTGGCTACGAGCAGTACTTC.

The chain is built from TRBV6-1 and TRBJ2-2; TRBD1 matches 12 bases. The CDR3 consists of 16 residues. Germline V CDR1 and CDR2: MNHNS, SASEGT. J was trimmed by 6 bases and V by 7 bases; bases with no gene match: 9. CDR3 protein: CASNWGQGAESGELFF. Here the CDR3 DNA reads TGTGCCAGCAACTGGGGACAGGGGGCTGAGTCCGGGGAGCTGTTTTTT.

Ten or more counts support this clonotype. The DNA of the CDR3 is TGTGCCAGCAGCCCAAACCCAGGGGGTGGCACCGGGGAGCTGTTTTTT. Amino acid sequence: CASSPNPGGGTGELFF. The V gene is TRBV3-1, the J gene TRBJ2-2; TRBD1 matches at 7 bases. The germline V gene encodes CDR1 LGHDT and CDR2 YNNKEL (reference sequence). This CDR3 is 16 amino acids long. Losses at the gene ends were 4 bases for V and 4 bases for J; bases not matched to a gene: 9. Based on the CDR3 plus reference TRBV3-1 and TRBJ2-2, the full variable domain is DTAVSQTPKYLVTQMGNDKSIKCEQNLGHDTMYWYKQDSKKFLKIMFSYNNKELIINETVPNRFSPKSPDKAHLNLHINSLELGDSAVYFCASSPNPGGGTGELFFGEGSRLTVL.

This clonotype showed up many times. The chain uses TRBV6-6 and TRBJ2-7; unclear D gene. The V and J ends lost 8 bases and 0 bases respectively, with 8 bases between them. The CDR3 sequence is 12 residues long. In germline, CDR1 is MNHNY, CDR2 SVGAGI (reference sequence). Here the CDR3 reads CASGRNSYEQYF. The CDR3 nucleotides are TGTGCCAGCGGTAGGAACTCCTACGAGCAGTACTTC.

This clonotype occurred many times. J is TRBJ1-2 and V is TRBV4-2; D is possibly TRBD1 (5 bases). Germline values: CDR1 LGHNA, CDR2 YNFKEQ. This CDR3 has 15 amino acids. With 1 base removed from V and 6 bases from J, the gap between germline ends came to 15 bases. CDR3 nucleotide sequence: TGTGCCAGCAGCCAAGTGTTTAGGGACGGGCATGGCTACACCTTC. Encoded protein: CASSQVFRDGHGYTF.

The CDR3 sequence is CASSPSRGQGYEQYF. CDR3 DNA sequence: TGTGCCAGCAGCCCTTCCAGGGGACAGGGCTACGAGCAGTACTTC. The rearrangement joins TRBV5-5 to TRBJ2-7, with TRBD1 matching over 9 bases. Germline V CDR1 and CDR2: SGHKS, YYEKEE (reference sequence). Losses at the gene ends were 4 bases for V and 3 bases for J; bases not matched to a gene: 8. There are 15 residues in the CDR3.

This sequence joins TRBV7-8 and TRBJ2-5; D unclear. With 0 bases removed from V and 5 bases from J, the gap between germline ends came to 13 bases. This CDR3 spans 15 amino acids. The germline CDR1 and CDR2 sequences are SGHVS and FQNEAQ. The CDR3 DNA reads as TGTGCCAGCAGCTTAGCGCGGCTTCCCGGGGAGACCCAGTACTTC. It specifies CASSLARLPGETQYF.

The chain joins TRBV12-3 or TRBV12-4 to TRBJ2-1, with D maybe TRBD1 (6 bases). CDR3 length equals 14 residues. With 0 bases removed from V and 6 bases from J, the gap between germline ends came to 9 bases. CDR3 protein: CASSLAGAINEQFF. The CDR3 DNA follows: TGTGCCAGCAGTTTAGCGGGGGCCATCAATGAGCAGTTCTTC.

This clonotype was seen more than once but under ten times. The CDR3 sequence: CASSYGRDSPEAFF. The CDR3 nucleotides read TGTGCCAGCAGTTACGGACGGGACAGCCCTGAAGCTTTCTTT. The chain couples TRBV6-2 or TRBV6-3 to TRBJ1-1, with TRBD1 identical over 7 bases. V was pared by 2 bases and J by 6 bases, with 6 bases of the junction left unmatched. Germline loops: CDR1 MNHEY, CDR2 SVGEGT. CDR3 length: 14 amino acids.

The CDR3 spells CSARTGTSGGDEQFF. The CDR3 DNA sequence: TGCAGTGCTAGAACAGGGACTAGCGGGGGCGATGAGCAGTTCTTC. The genes are TRBV20-1 and TRBJ2-1, with 14 bases aligning to TRBD2. From germline, CDR1 is DFQATT and CDR2 SNEGSKA (reference sequence). The CDR3 runs 15 residues. The V gene end was trimmed by 2 bases and the J gene end by 8 bases; junction bases not matched to a gene: 5.

This chain connects TRBV20-1 to TRBJ2-3; D might be TRBD1 (6 bases). Germline V lookup: CDR1 DFQATT, CDR2 SNEGSKA (reference sequence). The CDR3 runs 14 residues. Trimming shortened V by 3 bases and J by 6 bases, and 16 bases separated the two germline ends. The CDR3 loop reads CSASRTVVLDTQYF. The CDR3 bases are TGCAGTGCTAGCCGGACAGTGGTGCTGGATACGCAGTATTTT.

This clonotype occurred a few times. The chain carries TRBV7-2 and TRBJ2-1; maybe TRBD2 (6 bases). Trimming left V 5 bases short and J 5 bases short, with 16 bases between. Germline loops: CDR1 SGHTA, CDR2 FQGNSA. The CDR3 is 15 amino acids. In nucleotides, the CDR3 is TGTGCCAGCAGCCTAGTGGGACGGGGGAACAATGAGCAGTTCTTC. Its protein is CASSLVGRGNNEQFF. Using reference TRBV7-2 and TRBJ2-1 for the parts outside the CDR3, the full variable domain is GAGVSQSPSNKVTEKGKDVELRCDPISGHTALYWYRQSLGQGLEFLIYFQGNSAPDKSGLPSDRFSAERTGGSVSTLTIQRTQQEDSAVYLCASSLVGRGNNEQFFGPGTRLTVL.

This chain joins TRBV11-2 and TRBJ1-2; 10 bases match TRBD1. The CDR3 loop spans 18 amino acids. Germline lookup yields CDR1 SGHAT and CDR2 FQNNGV. The V gene end was trimmed by 0 bases and the J gene end by 4 bases; junction bases not matched to a gene: 11. The DNA for the CDR3 is TGTGCCAGCAGCTTAGAGCGGGAAGACAGGGGGCCTGGCTATGGCTACACCTTC. Its protein product is CASSLEREDRGPGYGYTF.

This clonotype turned up a few times. The V and J genes are TRBV30 and TRBJ1-4; 9 bases fit TRBD1. Trimming at V came to 3 bases and at J to 10 bases, leaving 9 bases not matched to a gene. Germline V CDR1 and CDR2: GTSNPN, SVGIG (reference sequence). The CDR3 spans 14 residues. CDR3 sequence: CAWRRTGVEGKLFF. The CDR3 DNA reads as TGTGCCTGGAGGAGGACAGGGGTGGAAGGAAAACTGTTTTTT.

This clonotype was counted at least ten times. V gene TRBV7-2 combines with J gene TRBJ1-2; no definite D call. The CDR3 contains 13 residues. Germline loops: CDR1 SGHTA, CDR2 FQGNSA. Trimming pared 1 base from V and 0 bases from J, leaving 3 bases between. CDR3 region: CASSLVANYGYTF. In DNA, the CDR3 is TGTGCCAGCAGCTTAGTGGCTAACTATGGCTACACCTTC.

With respect to this clonotype: A junction end diverges from the germline sequence, so it may reflect a read error. This chain joins TRBV10-3 and TRBJ2-7, with TRBD2 identical over 14 bases. The CDR3 spans 12 residues. Germline assignment: CDR1 ENHRY and CDR2 SYGVKD. The CDR3 sequence: CASGTSGSGLNF. CDR3 in DNA: TGTGCCAGCGGGACTAGCGGGAGCGGATTAAACTTC.

The chain recombines TRBV20-1 with TRBJ2-7; no clear D. V lost 6 bases to trimming and J lost 1 base, with 13 bases between them. The length of the CDR3 is 13 residues. Germline CDR1 DFQATT, CDR2 SNEGSKA (reference sequence). This CDR3 is CSARLGLSYEQYF. In nucleotides, the CDR3 is TGCAGTGCCAGGTTGGGTCTTTCCTACGAGCAGTACTTC.

This clonotype was counted only a few times. The rearrangement links TRBV5-1 to TRBJ2-2; 9 bases fit TRBD1. This CDR3 has 14 residues. Germline lookup yields CDR1 SGHRS and CDR2 YFSETQ. V lost 4 bases to trimming and J lost 5 bases; unmatched junction nucleotides: 3. The CDR3 DNA sequence: TGCGCCAGCAGCCCAGGACAGGGGACCGGGGAGCTGTTTTTT. Translated: CASSPGQGTGELFF.